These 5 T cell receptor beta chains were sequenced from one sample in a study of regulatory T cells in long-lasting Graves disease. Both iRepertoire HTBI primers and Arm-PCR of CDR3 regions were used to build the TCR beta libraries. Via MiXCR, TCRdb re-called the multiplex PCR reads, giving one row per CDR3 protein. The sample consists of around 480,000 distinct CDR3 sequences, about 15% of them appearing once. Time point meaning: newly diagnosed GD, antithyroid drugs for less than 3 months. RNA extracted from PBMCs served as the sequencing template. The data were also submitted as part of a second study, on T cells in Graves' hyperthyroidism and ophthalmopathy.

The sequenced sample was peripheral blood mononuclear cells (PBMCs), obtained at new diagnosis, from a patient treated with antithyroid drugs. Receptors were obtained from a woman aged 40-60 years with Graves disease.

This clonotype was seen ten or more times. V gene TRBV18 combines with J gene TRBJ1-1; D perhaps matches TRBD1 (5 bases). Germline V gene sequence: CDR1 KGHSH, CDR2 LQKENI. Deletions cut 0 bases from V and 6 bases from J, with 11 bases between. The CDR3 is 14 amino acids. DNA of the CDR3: TGTGCCAGCTCACCACCGAGCAGGGAAGCTGAAGCTTTCTTT. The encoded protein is CASSPPSREAEAFF.

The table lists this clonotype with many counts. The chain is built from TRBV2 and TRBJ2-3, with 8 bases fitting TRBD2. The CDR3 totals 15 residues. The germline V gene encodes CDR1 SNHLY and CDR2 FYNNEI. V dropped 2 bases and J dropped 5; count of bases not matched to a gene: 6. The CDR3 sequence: CASSEPGGAQDTQYF. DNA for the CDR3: TGTGCCAGCAGTGAACCCGGGGGGGCCCAAGATACGCAGTATTTT.

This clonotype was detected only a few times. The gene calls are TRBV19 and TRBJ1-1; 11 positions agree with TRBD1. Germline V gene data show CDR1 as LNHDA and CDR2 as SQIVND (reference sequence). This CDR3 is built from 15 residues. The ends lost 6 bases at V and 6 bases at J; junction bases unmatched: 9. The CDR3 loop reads CASSQDRGLFAEAFF. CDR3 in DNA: TGTGCCAGTAGCCAGGACAGGGGGCTGTTCGCTGAAGCTTTCTTT.

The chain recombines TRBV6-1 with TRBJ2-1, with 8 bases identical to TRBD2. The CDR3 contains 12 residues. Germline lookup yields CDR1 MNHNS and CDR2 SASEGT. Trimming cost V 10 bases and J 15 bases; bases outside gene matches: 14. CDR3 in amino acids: CAIKGSGETRFF. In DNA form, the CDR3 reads TGTGCCATCAAGGGTAGCGGGGAGACTCGGTTCTTC.

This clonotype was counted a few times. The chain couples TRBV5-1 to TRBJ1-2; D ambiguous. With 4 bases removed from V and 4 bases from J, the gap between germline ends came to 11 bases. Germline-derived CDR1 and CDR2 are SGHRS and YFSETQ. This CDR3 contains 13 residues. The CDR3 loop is CASSLDGVYGYTF. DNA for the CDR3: TGCGCCAGCAGCCTGGACGGGGTCTATGGCTACACCTTC. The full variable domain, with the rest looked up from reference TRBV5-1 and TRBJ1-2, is KAGVTQTPRYLIKTRGQQVTLSCSPISGHRSVSWYQQTPGQGLQFLFEYFSETQRNKGNFPGRFSGRQFSNSRSEMNVSTLELGDSALYLCASSLDGVYGYTFGSGTRLTVV.